The 7 T cell receptor beta chains listed next were all sequenced from one sample in a study of blood T cell repertoires in COVID-19. Using immunoSEQ multiplex PCR, the repertoire was profiled, and TCRdb retains in-frame clones only, with some absent. This table has hundreds of thousands of clones, approximately 80% appearing once. Sequencing was done on a sample of peripheral blood. The receptors here all came from a man at least 80 years old with acute or convalescent COVID-19.

The chain recombines TRBV13 with TRBJ2-7, with TRBD2 matching over 8 bases. Looked up from germline, CDR1 is PRHDT and CDR2 is FYEKMQ (reference sequence). The CDR3 loop spans 15 amino acids. The V gene end was trimmed by 5 bases and the J gene end by 1 base; junction bases not matched to a gene: 7. This CDR3 is CASSLREGRSYEQYF. The CDR3 DNA sequence: TGTGCCAGCAGCCTTCGGGAGGGCCGGTCCTACGAGCAGTACTTC.

This clone was seen only a few times. The V and J genes are TRBV3-1 (or the pseudogene TRBV3-2) and TRBJ1-6, with a tentative D call TRBD1 (5 bases). Trimming took off 6 bases at V and 5 bases at J, with 14 bases between the two ends. The CDR3 is 15 residues long. Germline loops: CDR1 LGHDT, CDR2 YNNKEL (reference sequence). The CDR3: CASRAGTADNSPLHF. The CDR3 coding sequence is TGTGCCAGCAGGGCGGGGACTGCGGATAATTCACCCCTCCACTTT.

The J gene is TRBJ2-7, the V gene TRBV6-5; the match to TRBD1 covers 7 bases. Germline V gene sequence: CDR1 MNHEY, CDR2 SVGAGI. This CDR3 is built from 16 residues. Trimming at V came to 2 bases and at J to 5 bases, leaving 12 bases not matched to a gene. For the CDR3, the DNA is TGTGCCAGCAGTTACGCAAGAAGACAGGGCACCCACGAGCAGTACTTC. It specifies CASSYARRQGTHEQYF.

This clone occurred once. The chain carries TRBV7-9 and TRBJ1-6; TRBD1 aligns across 7 bases. From germline, CDR1 is SEHNR and CDR2 FQNEAQ (reference sequence). The V gene end was trimmed by 4 bases and the J gene end by 9 bases; junction bases not matched to a gene: 3. CDR3 length: 13 amino acids. CDR3 amino acids: CASSYYRGSPLHF. CDR3 nucleotide sequence: TGTGCCAGCAGCTACTACAGGGGTTCACCCCTCCACTTT.

The chain links TRBV6-5 to TRBJ1-5, with D perhaps TRBD1 (6 bases). V gave up 6 bases and J gave up 3 bases, with 12 bases separating them. The CDR3 contains 14 residues. CDR1 and CDR2 from the germline V gene are MNHEY and SVGAGI. The CDR3 loop is CASRTGRDNQPQHF. As DNA, the CDR3 is TGTGCCAGCAGAACAGGGAGGGACAATCAGCCCCAGCATTTT.

The chain combines TRBV18 with TRBJ1-5, with D unresolved. Germline CDR1 KGHSH, CDR2 LQKENI. There are 14 residues in the CDR3. V lost 3 bases and J 5 bases, leaving 11 bases between the germline ends. The CDR3 protein is CASSPSGEHQPQHF. The CDR3 nucleotides are TGTGCCAGCTCACCCTCGGGTGAGCATCAGCCCCAGCATTTT.

This chain joins TRBV5-8 and TRBJ2-1, with D possibly matching TRBD1 (6 bases). Per germline, CDR1 SGHTS and CDR2 YDEGEE. V lost 5 bases and J lost 8, with 26 bases in between. CDR3 size: 17 residues. This CDR3 is CASSSGMGYRAGDEQFF. The DNA of the CDR3 is TGTGCCAGCAGTTCAGGGATGGGGTACAGGGCTGGGGATGAGCAGTTCTTC.